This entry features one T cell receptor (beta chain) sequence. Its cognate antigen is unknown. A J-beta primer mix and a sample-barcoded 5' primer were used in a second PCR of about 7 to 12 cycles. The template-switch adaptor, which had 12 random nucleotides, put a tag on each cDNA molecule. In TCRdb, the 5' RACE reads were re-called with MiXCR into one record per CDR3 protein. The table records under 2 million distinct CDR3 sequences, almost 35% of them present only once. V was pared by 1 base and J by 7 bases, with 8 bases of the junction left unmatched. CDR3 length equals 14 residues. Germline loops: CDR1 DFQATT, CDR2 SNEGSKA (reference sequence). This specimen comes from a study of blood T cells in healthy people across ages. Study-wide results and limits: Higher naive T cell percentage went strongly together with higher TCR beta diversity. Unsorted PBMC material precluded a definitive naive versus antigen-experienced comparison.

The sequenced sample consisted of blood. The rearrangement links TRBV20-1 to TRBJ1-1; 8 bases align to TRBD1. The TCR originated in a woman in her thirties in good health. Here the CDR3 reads CSARVPGQAFEAFF. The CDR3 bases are TGCAGTGCTAGAGTACCGGGACAGGCTTTTGAAGCTTTCTTT.